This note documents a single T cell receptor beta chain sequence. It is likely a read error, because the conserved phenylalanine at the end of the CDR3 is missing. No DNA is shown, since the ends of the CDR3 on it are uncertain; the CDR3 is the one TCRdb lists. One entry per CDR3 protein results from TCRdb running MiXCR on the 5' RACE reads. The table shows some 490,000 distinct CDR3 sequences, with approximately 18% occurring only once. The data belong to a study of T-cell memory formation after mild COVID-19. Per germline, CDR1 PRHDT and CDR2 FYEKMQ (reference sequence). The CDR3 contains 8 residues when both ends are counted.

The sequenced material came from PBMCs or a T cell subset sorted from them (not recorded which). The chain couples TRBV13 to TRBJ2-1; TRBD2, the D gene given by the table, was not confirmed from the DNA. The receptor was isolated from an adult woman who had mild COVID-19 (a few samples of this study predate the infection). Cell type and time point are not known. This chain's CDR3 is CASSLGTS.